Listed below are T cell receptor beta chains from one sample, sequenced in a study of T cell repertoires in cytomegalovirus infection. TCRdb re-derived calls from the reads in MiXCR, one entry per CDR3 protein. Of roughly 78,000 distinct CDR3 sequences listed, approximately 39% are singletons. The antigens these receptors bind are not known. Source: CD8+ T cells from cultured PBMCs, taken from culture after CMV antigen stimulation. The receptors were sampled from a human donor in good health (CMV status not recorded). Some clones in this sample may be carry-over from other donors' samples. Each CDR3 is given with its conserved first and last residue. The D gene is left open where the match is weak. Only part of the rows carry a size: once, few, many, or a class if the clone is expanded.

j_call | clone_size | v_call | d_call | cdr3_nt | cdr3_aa
TRBJ2-1 | once | TRBV14 | NA | TGTGCCAGCAGCCATATAAATGAGCAGTTCTTC | CASSHINEQFF
TRBJ2-1 | NA | TRBV7-6 | TRBD2 | TGTGCCAGCAGCTTAGGCTCATCGACTAGCGGAGAAGAGCAGTTCTTC | CASSLGSSTSGEEQFF
TRBJ2-3 | NA | TRBV4-1 | NA | TGCGCCAGCAGCCAAGGGACAGCCAGAAGCACAGATACGCAGTATTTT | CASSQGTARSTDTQYF
TRBJ2-3 | NA | TRBV6-1 | NA | TGTGCCAGCAGTGAAGAGCCCTTTTATACGGGAGCTACAGATACGCAGTATTTT | CASSEEPFYTGATDTQYF
TRBJ2-1 | few | TRBV7-9 | TRBD2 | TGTGCCAGCAGCTTAGCCTCCCGTCCAGCGGGGGGGACCCATGAGCAGTTCTTC | CASSLASRPAGGTHEQFF
TRBJ1-5 | NA | TRBV19 | TRBD1 | TGTGCCAGTAACCGGGACAGGGGTCAGCCCCAGCATTTT | CASNRDRGQPQHF
TRBJ2-1 | NA | TRBV5-1 | TRBD1 | TGCGCCAGCAGCTCCTTACAGGACAGGGGGGCCGGGGATGAGCAGTTCTTC | CASSSLQDRGAGDEQFF
TRBJ2-7 | few | TRBV4-2 | NA | TGTGCCAGCAGCCAAGGTCTCGCAGGGACCTACGAGCAGTACTTC | CASSQGLAGTYEQYF
TRBJ2-2 | few | TRBV5-4 | TRBD2 | TGTGCCAGCAGCTTCCTAGCGGGGGCCCTCAGAGGGGTATGGCGGCTGTTTTTT | CASSFLAGALRGVWRLFF
TRBJ2-2 | once | TRBV2 | TRBD1 | TGTGCCAGCACCTCACAGGGGTCTGTGAACGCCGGGGAGCTGTTTTTT | CASTSQGSVNAGELFF
TRBJ1-1 | NA | TRBV7-8 | TRBD1 | TGTGCCAGCAGGGGGGGGACAGAAAAAGCTTTCTTT | CASRGGTEKAFF
TRBJ2-7 | NA | TRBV20-1 | TRBD2 | TGCAGTGCTTCTAGCGGCCCGCTAGAGCAGTACTTC | CSASSGPLEQYF
TRBJ1-5 | NA | TRBV7-9 | TRBD1 | TGTGCCAGCAGCTTCACAGGGGGGAGCAATCAGCCCCAGCATTTT | CASSFTGGSNQPQHF
TRBJ1-1 | once | TRBV20-1 | NA | TGCAGTGCTAGAGCCCGGACAGTTTTGAACACTGAAGCTTTCTTT | CSARARTVLNTEAFF
TRBJ2-3 | NA | TRBV7-9 | TRBD2 | TGTGCCAGCAGCTCGCCGACTAGCGGGGTAATAAGCACAGATACGCAGTATTTT | CASSSPTSGVISTDTQYF
TRBJ2-5 | NA | TRBV20-1 | NA | TGCAGTGCTAGAGCTGGGAGTTCAGAGACCCAGTACTTC | CSARAGSSETQYF
TRBJ1-4 | NA | TRBV4-1 | TRBD1 | TGCGCCAGCAGCCAACACGGGACAGGTGAAAAACTGTTTTTT | CASSQHGTGEKLFF
TRBJ1-2 | few | TRBV7-2 | NA | TGTGCCAGCAGCCAACCCGGAATTGGCCCTGTCTATGGCTACACCTTC | CASSQPGIGPVYGYTF
TRBJ1-4 | NA | TRBV29-1 | NA | TGCAGTGCCCAGTGGGGTAGTGAAAAACTGTTTTTT | CSAQWGSEKLFF
TRBJ2-1 | NA | TRBV27 | NA | TGTGCCAGCAATCTCAGGGGATTCGGTGAGCAGTTCTTC | CASNLRGFGEQFF
TRBJ2-7 | many | TRBV27 | TRBD1 | TGTGCCAGCAGACAGGGGCTCAACTACGAGCAGTACTTC | CASRQGLNYEQYF
TRBJ2-2 | NA | TRBV19 | NA | TGTGCCAGTAGTATGGTCAGGGACTGGGCCGGGGAGCTGTTTTTT | CASSMVRDWAGELFF
TRBJ1-1 | NA | TRBV5-4 | TRBD1 | TGTGCCAGCAGCTCACAGGGGTTCACTGAAGCTTTCTTT | CASSSQGFTEAFF
TRBJ2-7 | NA | TRBV27 | TRBD2 | TGTGCCAGCAGCCACGATGGGCGGGGAGGGTCCTACGAGCAGTACTTC | CASSHDGRGGSYEQYF
TRBJ2-6 | NA | TRBV27 | TRBD1 | TGTGCCAGCAGTTTGTGGACAGGGACTGGGGCCAACGTCCTGACTTTC | CASSLWTGTGANVLTF
TRBJ1-5 | NA | TRBV12-5 | NA | TGTGCTAGTGGTTCCCCCTATAGCAATCAGCCCCAGCATTTT | CASGSPYSNQPQHF
TRBJ2-1 | NA | TRBV2 | NA | TGTGCCAGCAGTGACGTCTGGGGCTCCTACAATGAGCAGTTCTTC | CASSDVWGSYNEQFF
TRBJ2-5 | NA | TRBV6-1 | TRBD2 | TGTGCCAGCAGTGACCGAGCGGGGTTCCAAGAGACCCAGTACTTC | CASSDRAGFQETQYF
TRBJ2-5 | NA | TRBV28 | NA | TGTGCCAGCAGTCCCGTAGCCAGGACGGAAGAGAGCCAGTACTTC | CASSPVARTEESQYF
TRBJ2-5 | few | TRBV7-6 | NA | TGTGCCAGCAGCCCCTGGACAGTTACGACCCAGTACTTC | CASSPWTVTTQYF
TRBJ2-7 | NA | TRBV15 | TRBD1 | TGTGCCACCAGCAGAGATGGGGGGACAGGGTTGTGGGAGCAGTACTTC | CATSRDGGTGLWEQYF
TRBJ2-2 | many | TRBV6-1 | TRBD2 | TGTGCCAGCAGTGGACTAGCGGGGGACACCGGGGAGCTGTTTTTT | CASSGLAGDTGELFF
TRBJ2-3 | NA | TRBV5-1 | TRBD2 | TGCGCCAGCAGCTTGGCATTTGACTTGGGACTAGCTACAGATACGCAGTATTTT | CASSLAFDLGLATDTQYF
TRBJ2-7 | few | TRBV6-1 | NA | TGTGCCAGCAGTCCAGGACAGAATTATAATGCCGAGCAGTACTTC | CASSPGQNYNAEQYF
TRBJ1-4 | NA | TRBV4-1 | NA | TGCGCCAGCAGCCCGCGGACAGACCATGAAAAACTGTTTTTT | CASSPRTDHEKLFF
TRBJ2-3 | few | TRBV2 | TRBD1 | TGTGCCAGCAGTGTACAGGGGACAGATACGCAGTATTTT | CASSVQGTDTQYF
TRBJ2-3 | NA | TRBV2 | NA | TGTGCCATCCTAGAGACCGGGACTTTAAGTACGCAGTATTTT | CAILETGTLSTQYF
TRBJ2-1 | NA | TRBV19 | NA | TGTGCCAGTAGTACGGACTTCTACAATGAGCAGTTCTTC | CASSTDFYNEQFF
TRBJ1-1 | NA | TRBV28 | NA | TGTGCCTGCGGGCGGGGGGCGTCGAACACTGAAGCTTTCTTT | CACGRGASNTEAFF
TRBJ2-7 | few | TRBV29-1 | NA | TGCAGCGTTGAAGTTCAAGGGCCCGAGCAGTACTTC | CSVEVQGPEQYF
TRBJ2-7 | few | TRBV4-1 | TRBD2 | TGCGCCAGCAGCCCGAGCGGGGGGCCTTCCTACGAGCAGTACTTC | CASSPSGGPSYEQYF